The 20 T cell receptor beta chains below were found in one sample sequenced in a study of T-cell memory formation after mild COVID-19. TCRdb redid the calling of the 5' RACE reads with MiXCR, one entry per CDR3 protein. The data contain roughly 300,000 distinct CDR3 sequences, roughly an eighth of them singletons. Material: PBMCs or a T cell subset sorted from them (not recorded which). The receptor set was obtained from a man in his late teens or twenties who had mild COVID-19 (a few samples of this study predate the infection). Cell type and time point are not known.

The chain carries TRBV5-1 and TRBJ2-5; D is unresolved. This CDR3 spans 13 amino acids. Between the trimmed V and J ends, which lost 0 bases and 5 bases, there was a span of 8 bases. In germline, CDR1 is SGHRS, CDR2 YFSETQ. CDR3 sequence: CASSLVLGETQYF. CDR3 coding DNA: TGCGCCAGCAGCTTGGTCTTAGGGGAGACCCAGTACTTC. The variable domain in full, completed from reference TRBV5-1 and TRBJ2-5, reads KAGVTQTPRYLIKTRGQQVTLSCSPISGHRSVSWYQQTPGQGLQFLFEYFSETQRNKGNFPGRFSGRQFSNSRSEMNVSTLELGDSALYLCASSLVLGETQYFGPGTRLLVL.

For the CDR3, the DNA is TGCAGCGCGGAGAGGCCTAGCGGGGACCGCACAGATACGCAGTATTTT. It encodes CSAERPSGDRTDTQYF. This rearrangement joins TRBV29-1 to TRBJ2-3; 9 nucleotides align to TRBD2. The junction had 12 bases not matched to a gene; V was cut back by 7 bases and J by 1 base. The CDR3 extends over 16 amino acids. Germline CDR1 and CDR2: SQVTM and ANQGSEA.

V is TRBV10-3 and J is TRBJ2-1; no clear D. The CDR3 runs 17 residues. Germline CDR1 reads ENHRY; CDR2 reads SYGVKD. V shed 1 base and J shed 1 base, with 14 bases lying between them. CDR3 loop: CAISEYPTRASYNEQFF. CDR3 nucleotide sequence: TGTGCCATCAGTGAGTACCCAACCCGGGCATCCTACAATGAGCAGTTCTTC.

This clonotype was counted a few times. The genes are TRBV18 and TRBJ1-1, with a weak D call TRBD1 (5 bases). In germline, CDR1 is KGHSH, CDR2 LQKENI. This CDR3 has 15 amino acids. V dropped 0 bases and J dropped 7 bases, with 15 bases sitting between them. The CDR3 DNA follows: TGTGCCAGCTCACCACCGGCCAGGGAAGAGGGTGAAGCTTTCTTT. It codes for CASSPPAREEGEAFF.

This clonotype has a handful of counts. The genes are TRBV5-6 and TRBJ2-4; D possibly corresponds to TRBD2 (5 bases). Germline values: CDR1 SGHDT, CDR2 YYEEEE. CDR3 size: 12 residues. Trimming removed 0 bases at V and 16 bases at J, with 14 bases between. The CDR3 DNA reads TGTGCCAGCAGCTTGGTCGGGGAAATGGGTTACTTC. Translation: CASSLVGEMGYF.

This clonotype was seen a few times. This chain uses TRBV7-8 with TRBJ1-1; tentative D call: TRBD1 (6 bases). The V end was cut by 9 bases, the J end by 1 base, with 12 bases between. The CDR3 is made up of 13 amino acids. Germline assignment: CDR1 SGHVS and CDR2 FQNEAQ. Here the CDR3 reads CASLGGSNTEAFF. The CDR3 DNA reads TGTGCCAGTCTAGGGGGGTCGAACACTGAAGCTTTCTTT.

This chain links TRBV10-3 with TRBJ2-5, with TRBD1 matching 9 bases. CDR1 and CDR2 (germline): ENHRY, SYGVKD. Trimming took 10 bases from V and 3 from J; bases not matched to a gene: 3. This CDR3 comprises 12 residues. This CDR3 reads CATRDREETQYF. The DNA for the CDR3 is TGTGCCACCAGGGACAGGGAAGAGACCCAGTACTTC.

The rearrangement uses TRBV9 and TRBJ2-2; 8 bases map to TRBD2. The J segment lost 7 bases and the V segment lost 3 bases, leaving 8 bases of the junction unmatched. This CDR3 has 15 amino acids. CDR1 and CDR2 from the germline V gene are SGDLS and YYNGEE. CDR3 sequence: CASSEKLAALGELFF. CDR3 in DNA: TGTGCCAGCAGCGAGAAACTAGCGGCGCTCGGGGAGCTGTTTTTT. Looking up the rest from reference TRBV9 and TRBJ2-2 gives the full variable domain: DSGVTQTPKHLITATGQRVTLRCSPRSGDLSVYWYQQSLDQGLQFLIQYYNGEERAKGNILERFSAQQFPDLHSELNLSSLELGDSALYFCASSEKLAALGELFFGEGSRLTVL.

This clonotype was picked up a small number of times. For the CDR3, the DNA is TGTGCCAGCAGCTTCGCAGGGGCGGACGAGCCCCAGCATTTT. This encodes CASSFAGADEPQHF. The chain links TRBV7-2 to TRBJ1-5, with D tentatively TRBD1 (6 bases). The germline gives CDR1 SGHTA, CDR2 FQGNSA. The ends were cut back, 3 bases at V and 8 bases at J, with 14 bases in the middle. There are 14 residues in the CDR3.

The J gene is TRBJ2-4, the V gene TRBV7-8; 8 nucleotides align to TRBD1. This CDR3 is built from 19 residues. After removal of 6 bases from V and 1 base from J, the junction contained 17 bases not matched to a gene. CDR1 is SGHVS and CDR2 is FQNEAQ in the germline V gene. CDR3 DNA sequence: TGTGCCAGCAGTCCGGGGCTACAGGGGGACACCTTGGCCAAAAACATTCAGTACTTC. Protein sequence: CASSPGLQGDTLAKNIQYF.

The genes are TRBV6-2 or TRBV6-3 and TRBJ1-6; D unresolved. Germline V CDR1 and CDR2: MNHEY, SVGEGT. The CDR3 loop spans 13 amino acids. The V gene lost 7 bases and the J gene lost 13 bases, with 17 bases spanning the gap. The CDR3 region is CASNFRDSWPLHF. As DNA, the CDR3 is TGTGCCAGCAATTTTCGGGATTCCTGGCCCCTCCACTTT.

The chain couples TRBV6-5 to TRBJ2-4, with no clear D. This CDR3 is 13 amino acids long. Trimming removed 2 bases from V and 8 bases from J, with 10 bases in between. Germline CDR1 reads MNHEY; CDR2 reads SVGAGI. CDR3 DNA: TGTGCCAGCAGTTACGCCACTGGGGACATTCAGTACTTC. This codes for CASSYATGDIQYF.

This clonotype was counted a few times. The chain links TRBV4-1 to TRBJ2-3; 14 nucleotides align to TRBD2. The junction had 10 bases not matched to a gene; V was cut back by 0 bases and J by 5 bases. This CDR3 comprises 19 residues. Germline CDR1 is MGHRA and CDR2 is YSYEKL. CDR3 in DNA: TGCGCCAGCAGCCAAGACTCGGGACTAGCGGGGGCTAGGGGAGATACGCAGTATTTT. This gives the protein CASSQDSGLAGARGDTQYF.

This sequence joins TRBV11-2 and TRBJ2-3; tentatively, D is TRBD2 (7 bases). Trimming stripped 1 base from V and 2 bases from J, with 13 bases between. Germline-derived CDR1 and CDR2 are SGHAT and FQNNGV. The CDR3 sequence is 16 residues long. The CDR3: CASSLVVGGATDTQYF. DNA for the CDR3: TGTGCCAGCAGCTTAGTTGTGGGGGGGGCCACAGATACGCAGTATTTT.

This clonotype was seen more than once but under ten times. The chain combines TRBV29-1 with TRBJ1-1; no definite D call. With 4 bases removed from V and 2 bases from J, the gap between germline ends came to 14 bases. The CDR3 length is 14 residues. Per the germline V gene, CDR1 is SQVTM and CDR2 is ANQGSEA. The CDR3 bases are TGCAGCGTTGCTGGGTTTGGGAGAAACACTGAAGCTTTCTTT. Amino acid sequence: CSVAGFGRNTEAFF.

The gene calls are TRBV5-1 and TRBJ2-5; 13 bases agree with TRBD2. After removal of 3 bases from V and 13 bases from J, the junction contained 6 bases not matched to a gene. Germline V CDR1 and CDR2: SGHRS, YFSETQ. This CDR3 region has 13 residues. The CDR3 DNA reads TGCGCCAGCAGCTCCGGACTAGCGGGGGTCCGGTACTTC. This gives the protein CASSSGLAGVRYF. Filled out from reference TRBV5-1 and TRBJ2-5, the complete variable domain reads KAGVTQTPRYLIKTRGQQVTLSCSPISGHRSVSWYQQTPGQGLQFLFEYFSETQRNKGNFPGRFSGRQFSNSRSEMNVSTLELGDSALYLCASSSGLAGVRYFGPGTRLLVL.

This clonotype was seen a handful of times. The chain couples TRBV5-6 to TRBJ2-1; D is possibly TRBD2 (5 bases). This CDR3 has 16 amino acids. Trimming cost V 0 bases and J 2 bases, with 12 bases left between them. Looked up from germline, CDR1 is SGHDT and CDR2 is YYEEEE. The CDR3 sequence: CASSLARERAYNEQFF. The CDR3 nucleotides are TGTGCCAGCAGCTTGGCCCGGGAAAGGGCCTACAATGAGCAGTTCTTC.

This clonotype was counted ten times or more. The CDR3 loop is CASRQSTDTQYF. Here the CDR3 DNA reads TGTGCCAGCAGACAGAGCACAGATACGCAGTATTTT. J is TRBJ2-3 and V is TRBV7-9; no firm D call. The CDR3 has 12 residues. Germline-derived CDR1 and CDR2 are SEHNR and FQNEAQ (reference sequence). V shed 6 bases and J shed 0 bases, with 4 bases lying between them. The full variable domain, its missing parts supplied by reference TRBV7-9 and TRBJ2-3, is DTGVSQNPRHKITKRGQNVTFRCDPISEHNRLYWYRQTLGQGPEFLTYFQNEAQLEKSRLLSDRFSAERPKGSFSTLEIQRTEQGDSAMYLCASRQSTDTQYFGPGTRLTVL.

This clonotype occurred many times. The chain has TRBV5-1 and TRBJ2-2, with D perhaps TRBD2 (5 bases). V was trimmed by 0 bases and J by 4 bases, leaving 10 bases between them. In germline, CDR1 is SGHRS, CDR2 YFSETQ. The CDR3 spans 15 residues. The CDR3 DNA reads TGCGCCAGCAGCTTGGCCGAGGGAACCACCGGGGAGCTGTTTTTT. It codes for CASSLAEGTTGELFF.

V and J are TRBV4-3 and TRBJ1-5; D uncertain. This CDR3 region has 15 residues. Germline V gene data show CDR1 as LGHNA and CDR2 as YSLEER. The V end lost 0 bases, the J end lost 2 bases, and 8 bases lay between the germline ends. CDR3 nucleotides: TGCGCCAGCAGCCAAGATTCCAGAGGCAATCAGCCCCAGCATTTT. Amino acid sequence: CASSQDSRGNQPQHF.